The 29 T cell receptor beta chains in this list originate from one sample, sequenced in a study of neurological immune-mediated disorders. Time point indicated: longitudinal time-point 2. TCRdb fed the 5' RACE reads into MiXCR, producing one record per CDR3 protein. The sample consists of 57,000 or so distinct CDR3 sequences, roughly 9.7% of them appearing once. The sequencing sample was made of PBMCs. The receptors were gathered from a man aged 25 to 40 in good health.

This clonotype was detected ten times or more. This chain joins TRBV6-1 and TRBJ2-7, with D possibly matching TRBD2 (6 bases). Trimming took 1 base from V and 2 from J, leaving 12 bases between them. CDR1 is MNHNS and CDR2 is SASEGT in the germline V gene. The length of the CDR3 is 15 residues. CDR3 amino acids: CASSEDEGGAYEQYF. The CDR3 nucleotides are TGTGCCAGCAGTGAAGACGAGGGAGGCGCCTACGAGCAGTACTTC.

This clonotype was observed many times. J is TRBJ2-7 and V is TRBV6-5; D possibly corresponds to TRBD1 (7 bases). CDR3 length equals 18 residues. V was cut by 7 bases and J by 2 bases, with 27 bases left in between. Germline CDR1 and CDR2: MNHEY and SVGAGI. The CDR3 DNA reads TGTGCCAGCATATGGAGGGGGCTCTGGAGAAAAATAACCTACGAGCAGTACTTC. This encodes CASIWRGLWRKITYEQYF.

Comment on this clonotype: An end of the junction does not agree with germline; a read error may underlie this. The gene calls are TRBV27 and TRBJ2-7; 7 nucleotides align to TRBD1. The CDR3 sequence is 13 residues long. From germline, CDR1 is MNHEY and CDR2 SMNVEV (reference sequence). In DNA, the CDR3 is TGTGCCAGCAGTTTGGGACAGTCCTACGGGCAGTACTTC. Encoded protein: CASSLGQSYGQYF.

This clonotype was seen many times. The chain carries TRBV7-2 and TRBJ2-3; D ambiguous. V was clipped by 0 bases and J by 2 bases, with 9 bases between them. There are 15 residues in the CDR3. Germline CDR1 reads SGHTA; CDR2 reads FQGNSA. CDR3: CASSLAPGDTDTQYF. The CDR3 region has the DNA TGTGCCAGCAGCTTAGCGCCCGGAGACACAGATACGCAGTATTTT.

The J gene is TRBJ2-1, the V gene TRBV12-3 or TRBV12-4; 12 bases agree with TRBD1. This CDR3 region has 16 residues. With V trimmed by 4 bases and J by 4 bases, 5 bases remained unmatched. CDR3 coding DNA: TGTGCCAGCAGTTCCGGGACAGGGGGCTTTTACAATGAGCAGTTCTTC. Translation: CASSSGTGGFYNEQFF.

This clonotype has at least ten counts. V usage is TRBV29-1 and J usage is TRBJ2-1; TRBD2 matches 8 bases. Trimming removed 4 bases from V and 2 bases from J; junction bases left unmatched: 4. The CDR3 has 14 residues. In germline, CDR1 is SQVTM, CDR2 ANQGSEA. CDR3 in DNA: TGCAGCGTTGGAAGCGGGAGTGCCTACAATGAGCAGTTCTTC. It translates to CSVGSGSAYNEQFF.

This clonotype was detected a few times. CDR3 nucleotide sequence: TGTGCCAGCAGTTACTTATTCGGCGGGAGGGCCCTCATCACAGATACGCAGTATTTT. This encodes CASSYLFGGRALITDTQYF. The V call is TRBV6-2 or TRBV6-3, the J call TRBJ2-3; 9 bases are a match to TRBD2. The CDR3 totals 19 residues. Trimming removed 1 base from V and 2 bases from J; junction bases left unmatched: 13. Germline-derived CDR1 and CDR2 are MNHEY and SVGEGT.

At least ten counts were recorded for this clonotype. V and J are TRBV25-1 and TRBJ2-7; D is ambiguous. Germline assignment: CDR1 MGHDK and CDR2 SYGVNS. The CDR3 runs 15 residues. Between the trimmed V and J ends, which lost 0 bases and 1 base, there was a span of 10 bases. The CDR3 sequence is CASSEYRAGSYEQYF. The CDR3 DNA reads as TGTGCCAGCAGTGAATATAGAGCCGGATCCTACGAGCAGTACTTC.

This clonotype has a count of ten or more. The chain couples TRBV29-1 to TRBJ2-7; D gene uncertain. The CDR3 totals 12 residues. V shed 5 bases and J shed 0 bases, with 8 bases lying between them. Germline CDR1 and CDR2: SQVTM and ANQGSEA. The CDR3: CSVTFSSYEQYF. The CDR3, as DNA: TGCAGCGTTACCTTCAGCTCCTACGAGCAGTACTTC.

This clonotype showed up just a few times. CDR3 nucleotide sequence: TGCGCCAGCAGTGAAGAGAACTACAATGAGCAGTTCTTC. Amino acid sequence: CASSEENYNEQFF. The V call is TRBV10-2, the J call TRBJ2-1, with no clear D. The V gene's germline CDR1 is WSHSY and CDR2 SAAADI. The CDR3 contains 13 residues. V lost 3 bases and J lost 3, with 6 bases in between.

This clonotype was observed many times. The rearrangement links TRBV5-1 to TRBJ2-1, with 8 nucleotides matching TRBD2. The V gene end was trimmed by 4 bases and the J gene end by 1 base; junction bases not matched to a gene: 16. CDR1 and CDR2 from the germline V gene are SGHRS and YFSETQ. The CDR3 runs to 19 residues. The CDR3 DNA is TGCGCCAGCAGCATCCTCCCGGGCCGGCGGGAGGCTTCCTACAATGAGCAGTTCTTC. Encoded protein: CASSILPGRREASYNEQFF.

On this clonotype itself: This may stem from a read error, because a much larger clone lies one nucleotide away. The chain has TRBV18 and TRBJ1-2; D gene ambiguous. Trimming stripped 6 bases from V and 2 bases from J, with 7 bases between. The germline CDR1 and CDR2 sequences are KGHSH and LQKENI. The CDR3 is 12 residues long. In DNA, the CDR3 is TGTGCCAGCTCTGGGGTCAACTATGGCTACACCTTC. It specifies CASSGVNYGYTF.

This clonotype was observed many times. The chain recombines TRBV12-5 with TRBJ2-1; 8 bases match TRBD1. Germline CDR1 reads LGHNT; CDR2 reads FRNRAP. The V gene end was trimmed by 3 bases and the J gene end by 0 bases; junction bases not matched to a gene: 1. The CDR3 extends over 15 amino acids. The DNA of the CDR3 is TGTGCTAGTGGTTTTGGACAGGGCTCCTACAATGAGCAGTTCTTC. Encoded protein: CASGFGQGSYNEQFF.

Ten or more counts support this clonotype. The chain employs TRBV5-1 and TRBJ2-5; TRBD1 matches at 11 bases. The germline V gene encodes CDR1 SGHRS and CDR2 YFSETQ. V shed 1 base and J 4 bases; nucleotides not matched to a gene: 3. This CDR3 has 15 residues. The CDR3 DNA follows: TGCGCCAGCAGCTTGAGGGGACAGGGGGGAGAGACCCAGTACTTC. Its protein product is CASSLRGQGGETQYF.

This clonotype appeared a few times. Possible read error: a much larger clone is one base away. V is TRBV12-3 or TRBV12-4 and J is TRBJ2-7, with no clear D. CDR3 length: 15 amino acids. For the CDR3, the DNA is TGTACCAGCAGCTCGTGGGCGGTGAGCTCCTACGAGCAGTACTTC. Its protein product is CTSSSWAVSSYEQYF.

This clonotype was seen ten or more times. V gene TRBV29-1 combines with J gene TRBJ2-7; D possibly matches TRBD1 or TRBD2 (5 bases each). The CDR3 covers 14 residues. Germline assignment: CDR1 SQVTM and CDR2 ANQGSEA. The V gene lost 5 bases and the J gene lost 2 bases, with 16 bases spanning the gap. CDR3 residues: CSVLSGTGPYEQYF. DNA of the CDR3: TGCAGCGTTCTCTCCGGGACGGGCCCCTACGAGCAGTACTTC.

This clonotype was counted at least ten times. This sequence joins TRBV7-6 and TRBJ2-7, with D hard to call. The germline V gene encodes CDR1 SGHVS and CDR2 FNYEAQ. The CDR3 contains 11 residues. V was cut by 1 base and J by 7 bases, with 5 bases left in between. The CDR3 nucleotides read TGTGCCAGCAGCTTAGACGGAGAGCAGTACTTC. This sequence encodes CASSLDGEQYF.

The chain is built from TRBV15 and TRBJ2-3; the match to TRBD2 covers 8 bases. This CDR3 has 17 amino acids. Germline CDR1 and CDR2: LNHNV and YYDKDF (reference sequence). V dropped 3 bases and J dropped 2; count of bases not matched to a gene: 10. Here the CDR3 DNA reads TGTGCCACCAGCAGCTTGGGGGGGACTAGGATCACAGATACGCAGTATTTT. It translates to CATSSLGGTRITDTQYF.

The chain has TRBV7-6 and TRBJ2-7; 13 nucleotides align to TRBD2. Trimming at V came to 1 base and at J to 0 bases, leaving 3 bases not matched to a gene. Germline V gene sequence: CDR1 SGHVS, CDR2 FNYEAQ. This CDR3 is built from 17 residues. CDR3: CASSLERTSGSSYEQYF. The DNA of the CDR3 is TGTGCCAGCAGCTTAGAAAGGACTAGCGGGAGCTCCTACGAGCAGTACTTC.

The sample holds many counts of this clonotype. In DNA form, the CDR3 reads TGTGCCAGCAGATCAGGGGGCAACGAGCAGTACTTC. Translation gives CASRSGGNEQYF. The rearrangement joins TRBV27 to TRBJ2-7; 8 bases match TRBD1. Germline V gene sequence: CDR1 MNHEY, CDR2 SMNVEV (reference sequence). The CDR3 runs 12 residues. The ends lost 6 bases at V and 5 bases at J; junction bases unmatched: 3.

V gene TRBV7-2 combines with J gene TRBJ1-1, with D perhaps TRBD1 (6 bases). This CDR3 has 13 residues. Germline V gives CDR1 SGHTA, CDR2 FQGNSA. Trimming cost V 5 bases and J 4 bases, with 11 bases left between them. The CDR3 DNA reads TGTGCCAGCAGCACAGGGTTGGTCACTGAAGCTTTCTTT. This gives the protein CASSTGLVTEAFF.

This clonotype was detected many times. The chain is built from TRBV12-3 or TRBV12-4 and TRBJ2-5, with TRBD1 as a possible D gene (5 bases). This CDR3 region has 14 residues. With 6 bases removed from V and 3 bases from J, the gap between germline ends came to 14 bases. CDR3 region: CASRETPGKETQYF. The CDR3 bases are TGTGCCAGCAGGGAGACCCCAGGGAAAGAGACCCAGTACTTC.

This clonotype was counted many times. DNA for the CDR3: TGCAGTGCTAAACTAGCGGAGACCCAGTACTTC. It translates to CSAKLAETQYF. The V and J genes are TRBV20-1 and TRBJ2-5; 7 bases line up with TRBD2. The CDR3 loop spans 11 amino acids. The germline V gene encodes CDR1 DFQATT and CDR2 SNEGSKA (reference sequence). With 4 bases clipped from V and 5 bases from J, the junction kept 1 base outside the gene matches.

V is TRBV19 and J is TRBJ1-6; 8 bases align to TRBD1. Germline assignment: CDR1 LNHDA and CDR2 SQIVND (reference sequence). Trimming at V came to 5 bases and at J to 10 bases, leaving 22 bases not matched to a gene. This CDR3 is 19 amino acids long. As DNA, the CDR3 is TGTGCCAGTAGTTCGACAGGGGTCACATTCGGAACAATCTTGTCACCCCTCCACTTT. It translates to CASSSTGVTFGTILSPLHF.

This clonotype showed up many times. This chain uses TRBV7-9 with TRBJ1-4; TRBD1 is a possible D gene (5 bases). This CDR3 is built from 14 residues. Germline values: CDR1 SEHNR, CDR2 FQNEAQ (reference sequence). The V end was cut by 10 bases, the J end by 2 bases, with 14 bases between. This CDR3 reads CAINLGGTNEKLFF. CDR3 sequence (DNA): TGTGCCATCAACCTCGGGGGGACTAATGAAAAACTGTTTTTT.

This clonotype has ten or more counts. This chain links TRBV7-9 with TRBJ2-4; the D gene is possibly TRBD1 (5 bases). V lost 5 bases and J 3 bases, leaving 17 bases between the germline ends. Germline-derived CDR1 and CDR2 are SEHNR and FQNEAQ (reference sequence). This CDR3 has 16 residues. CDR3 nucleotide sequence: TGTGCCAGCAGCCCTATGGAAGGGGATGTCAAAAACATTCAGTACTTC. This encodes CASSPMEGDVKNIQYF.

This clonotype was seen a handful of times. The chain is built from TRBV19 and TRBJ2-1, with 9 bases aligning to TRBD2. Germline lookup yields CDR1 LNHDA and CDR2 SQIVND (reference sequence). The CDR3 has 15 residues. Trimming took 6 bases from V and 5 from J; bases not matched to a gene: 8. This chain's CDR3 is CASRLLGLANNEQFF. The CDR3 DNA follows: TGTGCCAGTAGGCTCCTTGGACTAGCGAACAATGAGCAGTTCTTC.

Many counts were recorded for this clonotype. The CDR3 is CASRGGSSGTYNEQFF. As DNA, the CDR3 is TGTGCCAGCCGAGGTGGTTCTAGCGGAACTTACAATGAGCAGTTCTTC. The rearrangement links TRBV12-3 or TRBV12-4 to TRBJ2-1; TRBD2 matches at 7 bases. This CDR3 has 16 residues. V shed 8 bases, J shed 4 bases, and the junction held 14 bases outside the gene matches.

This clonotype was counted many times. The chain employs TRBV3-1 and TRBJ2-2; a weak D match, TRBD2 (5 bases). The V end lost 1 base, the J end lost 1 base, and 10 bases lay between the germline ends. The CDR3 runs to 16 residues. Germline lookup yields CDR1 LGHDT and CDR2 YNNKEL (reference sequence). In DNA form, the CDR3 reads TGTGCCAGCAGCCAAGCAACCAGCGGGAACACCGGGGAGCTGTTTTTT. Amino acid sequence: CASSQATSGNTGELFF. Full variable domain (outside the CDR3, taken from reference TRBV3-1 and TRBJ2-2): DTAVSQTPKYLVTQMGNDKSIKCEQNLGHDTMYWYKQDSKKFLKIMFSYNNKELIINETVPNRFSPKSPDKAHLNLHINSLELGDSAVYFCASSQATSGNTGELFFGEGSRLTVL.